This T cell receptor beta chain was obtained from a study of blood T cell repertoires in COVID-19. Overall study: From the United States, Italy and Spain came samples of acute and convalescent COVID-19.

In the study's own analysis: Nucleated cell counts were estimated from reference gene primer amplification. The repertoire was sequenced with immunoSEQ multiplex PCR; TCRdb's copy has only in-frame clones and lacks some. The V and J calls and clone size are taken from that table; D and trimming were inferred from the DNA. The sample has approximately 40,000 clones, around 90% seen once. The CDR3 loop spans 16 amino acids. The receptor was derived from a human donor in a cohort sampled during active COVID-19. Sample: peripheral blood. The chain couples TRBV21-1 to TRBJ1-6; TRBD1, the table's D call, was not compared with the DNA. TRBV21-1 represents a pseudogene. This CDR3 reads CASALGTGFYNSPLHF. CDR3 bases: TGTGCCAGCGCACTGGGGACAGGTTTCTATAATTCACCCCTCCACTTT.